This T cell receptor (beta chain) was obtained from a study of CD8+CD57+ T cells in acquired aplastic anemia. Study in general: Each DNA sample taken from sorted CD4+ and CD8+ cells came to approximately 3 ug on average.

Patients chosen for sequencing had shown CD8+CD57+ cell expansion by flow cytometry. At blood sampling, none of the patients had yet received therapy. Study-wide points: Patients and controls shared twenty-nine CD8+ CDR3 sequences.

The template used for profiling TCR beta VDJ and CDR3 was genomic DNA. TCRdb independently ran MiXCR on the reads; one entry per CDR3 protein. The repertoire holds roughly 250,000 distinct CDR3 sequences, roughly half seen once, with 6.5% to 8% in the top ten. Germline CDR1 is SGHTA and CDR2 is FQGNSA. The V and J ends lost 1 base and 9 bases respectively, with 13 bases between them. The CDR3 has 13 amino acids. For this clonotype: What it recognizes is unknown.

The sequenced sample was sorted CD4+, CD8+, or CD8+CD57+ T cells (not recorded which) from PBMCs. This receptor was identified in a human donor with aplastic anemia. The J gene is TRBJ2-7, the V gene TRBV7-2; unclear D gene. DNA for the CDR3: TGTGCCAGCAGCTTAGATTCTGTTATCGGGCAGTACTTC. Translating gives CASSLDSVIGQYF. Complete variable domain (other parts from reference TRBV7-2 and TRBJ2-7): GAGVSQSPSNKVTEKGKDVELRCDPISGHTALYWYRQSLGQGLEFLIYFQGNSAPDKSGLPSDRFSAERTGGSVSTLTIQRTQQEDSAVYLCASSLDSVIGQYFGPGTRLTVT.